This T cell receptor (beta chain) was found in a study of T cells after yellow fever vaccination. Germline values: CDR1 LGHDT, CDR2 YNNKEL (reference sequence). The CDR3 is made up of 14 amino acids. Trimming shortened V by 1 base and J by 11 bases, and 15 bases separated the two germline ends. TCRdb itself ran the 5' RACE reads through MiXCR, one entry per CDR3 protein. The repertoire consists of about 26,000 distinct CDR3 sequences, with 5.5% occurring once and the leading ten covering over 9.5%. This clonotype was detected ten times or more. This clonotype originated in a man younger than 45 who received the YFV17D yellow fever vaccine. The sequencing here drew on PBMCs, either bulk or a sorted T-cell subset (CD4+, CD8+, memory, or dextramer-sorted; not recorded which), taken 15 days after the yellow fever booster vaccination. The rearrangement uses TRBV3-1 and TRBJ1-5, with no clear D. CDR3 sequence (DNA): TGTGCCAGCAGCCAAGGTCAGAGAGTCTCGGCCCAGCATTTT. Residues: CASSQGQRVSAQHF.